This passage covers 15 T cell receptor beta chains from one sample sequenced in a study of T cell responses to AZD1222 COVID-19 vaccine. The assay was immunoSEQ multiplex PCR, and TCRdb's table has in-frame clones only and misses some. The repertoire holds 250,000 to 300,000 clones, with 85% to 95% as singletons. The sequences come from peripheral blood, collected 28 days after the second AZD1222 dose. These receptors were taken from an adult who received the AZD1222 COVID-19 vaccine.

The chain is built from TRBV5-1 and TRBJ1-6; no clear D gene. V lost 7 bases to trimming and J lost 0 bases, with 11 bases between them. There are 15 residues in the CDR3. The germline CDR1 and CDR2 sequences are SGHRS and YFSETQ. Here the CDR3 DNA reads TGCGCCAGCTCCCCATCAAGCTCCTATAATTCACCCCTCCACTTT. This gives the protein CASSPSSSYNSPLHF.

This sequence joins TRBV3-1 (or the pseudogene TRBV3-2) and TRBJ1-4; TRBD1 agrees at 9 bases. CDR1 and CDR2 (germline): LGHDT, YNNKEL (reference sequence). The junction had 4 bases not matched to a gene; V was cut back by 5 bases and J by 6 bases. The CDR3 is 14 residues long. The CDR3 DNA sequence: TGTGCCAGCAGCATAACAGGGGGCTATGAAAAACTGTTTTTT. It yields the protein CASSITGGYEKLFF.

V and J are TRBV7-3 and TRBJ2-2; a weak D match, TRBD1 (6 bases). The CDR3 length is 16 residues. Germline V gene data show CDR1 as SGHTA and CDR2 as FQGTGA. Trimming removed 0 bases from V and 0 bases from J, with 8 bases in between. CDR3: CASSLTGGANTGELFF. The CDR3 DNA sequence: TGTGCCAGCAGCTTAACAGGGGGAGCGAACACCGGGGAGCTGTTTTTT.

The rearrangement links TRBV3-1 (or the pseudogene TRBV3-2) to TRBJ1-2; D not resolved. Per germline, CDR1 LGHDT and CDR2 YNNKEL (reference sequence). The CDR3 totals 11 residues. Trimming removed 1 base from V and 7 bases from J, with 4 bases in between. CDR3 in amino acids: CASSQGAGYTF. For the CDR3, the DNA is TGTGCCAGCAGCCAAGGGGCTGGCTACACCTTC.

The chain employs TRBV3-1 (or the pseudogene TRBV3-2) and TRBJ1-6, with TRBD1 identical over 9 bases. The CDR3 is 15 amino acids. Per germline, CDR1 LGHDT and CDR2 YNNKEL (reference sequence). V dropped 0 bases and J dropped 9; count of bases not matched to a gene: 3. The CDR3 DNA follows: TGTGCCAGCAGCCAAGAGGGACAGGGTGGTTCACCCCTCCACTTT. Residues: CASSQEGQGGSPLHF.

V gene TRBV9 combines with J gene TRBJ2-5; D might be TRBD1 or TRBD2, each matching 6 bases. CDR1 is SGDLS and CDR2 is YYNGEE in the germline V gene. V was pared by 4 bases and J by 4 bases, with 17 bases between. The CDR3 spans 15 residues. CDR3 region: CASSYTPGGGETQYF. CDR3 DNA: TGTGCCAGCAGCTATACGCCCGGAGGGGGAGAGACCCAGTACTTC.

The gene calls are TRBV6-5 and TRBJ1-6, with TRBD1 matching 7 bases. The CDR3 is 14 amino acids. Losses at the gene ends were 6 bases for V and 6 bases for J; bases not matched to a gene: 5. Germline lookup yields CDR1 MNHEY and CDR2 SVGAGI. CDR3 sequence reads: CASRQGQFNSPLHF. CDR3 bases: TGTGCCAGCAGACAGGGACAGTTTAATTCACCCCTCCACTTT.

This clone has just a few counts. The chain uses TRBV6-2 or TRBV6-3 and TRBJ2-2; TRBD1 matches at 9 bases. From germline, CDR1 is MNHEY and CDR2 SVGEGT. The CDR3 covers 18 residues. Trimming cost V 5 bases and J 4 bases; bases outside gene matches: 14. The CDR3 loop is CASSHYPGQGPSTGELFF. Here the CDR3 DNA reads TGTGCCAGCAGTCACTATCCGGGACAGGGTCCCTCCACCGGGGAGCTGTTTTTT.

V is TRBV28 and J is TRBJ1-5; 9 bases are a match to TRBD1. Germline assignment: CDR1 MDHEN and CDR2 SYDVKM. This CDR3 has 14 amino acids. The V segment lost 7 bases and the J segment 7 bases; nucleotides outside the gene matches: 8. The CDR3 loop reads CASTRTGDPQPQHF. The CDR3 DNA is TGTGCCAGCACCCGGACAGGGGACCCCCAGCCCCAGCATTTT.

This chain connects TRBV20-1 to TRBJ1-1; TRBD1 matches 7 bases. The ends lost 3 bases at V and 3 bases at J; junction bases unmatched: 4. The V gene's germline CDR1 is DFQATT and CDR2 SNEGSKA (reference sequence). The CDR3 is made up of 13 amino acids. The CDR3, as DNA: TGCAGTGCTAGTGACAGGGTGGACACTGAAGCTTTCTTT. Encoded protein: CSASDRVDTEAFF.

The chain recombines TRBV19 with TRBJ2-7; D gene unclear. This CDR3 contains 12 residues. The germline V and J ends were trimmed by 5 bases and 0 bases, with 5 bases remaining between them. The germline V gene encodes CDR1 LNHDA and CDR2 SQIVND (reference sequence). The CDR3 DNA sequence: TGTGCCAGTAGTGAGAGCTCCTACGAGCAGTACTTC. Protein: CASSESSYEQYF.

The chain employs TRBV6-5 and TRBJ2-7; D is unclear. The CDR3 is 13 amino acids. Germline assignment: CDR1 MNHEY and CDR2 SVGAGI. The V end lost 7 bases, the J end lost 3 bases, and 13 bases lay between the germline ends. The CDR3, as DNA: TGTGCCAGCAAAAGAGCGAGAGACTACGAGCAGTACTTC. Protein: CASKRARDYEQYF.

The chain employs TRBV10-3 and TRBJ1-1; no clear D gene. The V gene lost 8 bases and the J gene lost 1 base, with 8 bases spanning the gap. CDR1 and CDR2 (germline): ENHRY, SYGVKD. CDR3 length equals 12 residues. In DNA, the CDR3 is TGTGCCATCCGTCGGGAGAACACTGAAGCTTTCTTT. Protein: CAIRRENTEAFF.

V gene TRBV10-3 combines with J gene TRBJ2-5; the match to TRBD2 covers 10 bases. Per germline, CDR1 ENHRY and CDR2 SYGVKD. The CDR3 is made up of 16 amino acids. V shed 0 bases and J 5 bases; nucleotides not matched to a gene: 6. The CDR3 nucleotides are TGTGCCATCAGTGAGTCATTACTAGCGGGAACCGAGACCCAGTACTTC. It yields the protein CAISESLLAGTETQYF.

As DNA, the CDR3 is TGCGCCAGCAGCTTTGGGAGGGGCTCTTCTGGAAACACCATATATTTT. Amino acid sequence: CASSFGRGSSGNTIYF. This rearrangement joins TRBV5-1 to TRBJ1-3, with a tentative D call TRBD1 (5 bases). The CDR3 runs 16 residues. Trimming pared 2 bases from V and 1 base from J, leaving 13 bases between. Germline assignment: CDR1 SGHRS and CDR2 YFSETQ.